Sequencing of this T cell receptor (beta chain) was carried out in a study of shared clonotypes between healthy human individuals. Once extracted for a subset, genomic DNA was divided evenly among several immunoSEQ plates. TCRdb keeps only in-frame clones here, not all; method: immunoSEQ multiplex PCR. The sample includes about 2.4 million clones, around nine tenths of them seen just once. Remarks on this clone: Its antigen remains unidentified.

Regarding the study as a whole: The sole specimen, blood, was sampled, and tissue repertoires likely differ.

Germline lookup yields CDR1 ENHRY and CDR2 SYGVKD. V was clipped by 3 bases and J by 4 bases; unmatched bases: 5. This CDR3 contains 15 residues. This TCR was recovered from a man between 18 and 29 years old in good health. The chain joins TRBV10-3 to TRBJ2-7; 11 nucleotides match TRBD1. The sequencing sample was made of naive CD4+ T cells sorted from blood. As for subset: CD45RA+ positively selected. CDR3 nucleotides: TGTGCCATCAGTGACGCCGGGACAGGGGGTTACGAGCAGTACTTC. It codes for CAISDAGTGGYEQYF.